These T cell receptor beta chains were read from a single sample in a study of T cell responses to AZD1222 COVID-19 vaccine. Assay used: immunoSEQ multiplex PCR; TCRdb lists only in-frame clones, some missing. The data show just over 95,000 clones, roughly nine tenths seen once. Sequenced material: peripheral blood, taken on day 0 of AZD1222 vaccination. The origin of the receptors is an adult in good health. Each CDR3 is given with its conserved first and last residue. D genes are given only for firm matches. Clone size is shown for a subset of rows, as once, few, many or a class of expanded clone.

>TRBV6-1|NA|TRBJ1-5|once
TGTGCCAGCAAGGGGCAGGGCTCTCAGCCCCAGCATTTT
CASKGQGSQPQHF
>TRBV5-1|TRBD1|TRBJ1-3|NA
TGCGCCAGCAGATACACAGGGGGCTCAGACTCTGGAAACACCATATATTTT
CASRYTGGSDSGNTIYF
>TRBV2|TRBD2|TRBJ2-2|NA
TGTGCCAGCAGTGGAAAGCGGGGCGGGGAGCTGTTTTTT
CASSGKRGGELFF
>TRBV5-1|NA|TRBJ2-1|NA
TGCGCCAGCAGCTTGTTCCAGGGAGGAAATGAGCAGTTCTTC
CASSLFQGGNEQFF
>TRBV7-2|NA|TRBJ1-1|NA
TGTGCCAGCAGCTTAGTCGCAGGGAACACTGAAGCTTTCTTT
CASSLVAGNTEAFF
>TRBV7-9|TRBD2|TRBJ2-5|NA
TGTGCCAGCACCCTATCCATCGCCGGGGGGGCCCTTGGAGAGACCCAGTACTTC
CASTLSIAGGALGETQYF
>TRBV12-2|NA|TRBJ1-2|NA
TGTGCAAGTCGCTTAGTAATGGACAGGGGGCGCCTTAGCTATGGCTACACCTTC
CASRLVMDRGRLSYGYTF
>TRBV29-1|NA|TRBJ2-7|NA
TGCAGCGTTGACAGGGGCTCCCGGTACGAGCAGTACTTC
CSVDRGSRYEQYF
>TRBV14|NA|TRBJ1-6|NA
TGTGCCAGCAGCCAAGCCGGACATCTCACCCTCCACTTT
CASSQAGHLTLHF
>TRBV4-2|NA|TRBJ2-1|NA
TGTGCCAGCAGCCAAGATTGGGCATCTGTCGGGCATGAGCAGTTCTTC
CASSQDWASVGHEQFF
>TRBV3-1/TRBV3-2|TRBD2|TRBJ2-5|NA
TGTGCCAGCAGCCAAGATGGGGGAACGGGGGGGCCTAGAGAGACCCAGTACTTC
CASSQDGGTGGPRETQYF
>TRBV5-6|TRBD1|TRBJ1-1|few
TGTGCCAGCAGCCGGGGCCTCGGACAGGATTCAGTGAACACTGAAGCTTTCTTT
CASSRGLGQDSVNTEAFF
>TRBV9|NA|TRBJ2-3|few
TGTGCCAGCAGCAACTTAGGCGGCACAGATACGCAGTATTTT
CASSNLGGTDTQYF
>TRBV6-5|NA|TRBJ2-3|NA
TGTGCCAGCAGTAGGGGAGATCCAAGGCATACGCAGTATTTT
CASSRGDPRHTQYF
>TRBV23-1|TRBD1|TRBJ1-1|NA
TGCGCCAGCGGCCCCCCGGGACAGCCTTATATGAACACTGAAGCTTTCTTT
CASGPPGQPYMNTEAFF
>TRBV29-1|TRBD1|TRBJ2-7|NA
TGCAGCGTTGATGGCACAGGGGGCACCGGGCACGAGCAGTACTTC
CSVDGTGGTGHEQYF
>TRBV7-6|NA|TRBJ1-4|NA
TGTGCCAGCAGCTTAGATTCCGCAGGGGATGTCGAAAAACTGTTTTTT
CASSLDSAGDVEKLFF
>TRBV7-9|NA|TRBJ1-1|NA
TGTGCCAGCAGCCCTGAGACAGAAGCTTTCTTT
CASSPETEAFF
>TRBV19|TRBD1|TRBJ1-5|NA
TGTGCCAGTCGAACAGGGGCCAATCAGCCCCAGCATTTT
CASRTGANQPQHF
>TRBV18|NA|TRBJ1-1|NA
TGTGCCAGCTCACCGTCGACAGGCATCACTGAAGCTTTCTTT
CASSPSTGITEAFF
>TRBV29-1|NA|TRBJ1-2|NA
TGCAGCGTTGAATCCGGATCCTATGGCTACACCTTC
CSVESGSYGYTF
>TRBV5-1|TRBD1|TRBJ1-2|NA
TGCGCCAGTAGACGAGCAGGACAGGGGGCAAACTATGGCTACACCTTC
CASRRAGQGANYGYTF
>TRBV5-5|NA|TRBJ2-3|NA
TGTGCCAGCAGCTTGGCGGGGTCTGAGGATACGCAGTATTTT
CASSLAGSEDTQYF
>TRBV11-2|NA|TRBJ2-7|NA
TGTGCCAGCAGCAACAGGGCCCCCGGAGAGCAGTACTTC
CASSNRAPGEQYF
>TRBV15|NA|TRBJ1-6|NA
TGTGCCACCAGCAGGACCACGGGTCCAACCCTCCACTTT
CATSRTTGPTLHF
>TRBV14|NA|TRBJ1-1|NA
TGTGCCAGCAGCCAAGTCCGTCCGGGAGAAGCTTTCTTT
CASSQVRPGEAFF
>TRBV6-2/TRBV6-3|NA|TRBJ1-1|NA
TGTGCCAGCAGTTTCACAACTAACACTGAAGCTTTCTTT
CASSFTTNTEAFF
>TRBV20-1|TRBD2|TRBJ2-1|NA
TGCAGTGCTAGTTCGAGCGGGGGGGCCGGGAGCTCCTACAATGAGCAGTTCTTC
CSASSSGGAGSSYNEQFF
>TRBV5-1|NA|TRBJ2-7|NA
TGCGCCAGCAGCCCACCGGACTACGAGCAGTACTTC
CASSPPDYEQYF
>TRBV19|NA|TRBJ1-3|NA
TGTGCCAGTAAACCACGCTCTGGAAACACCATATATTTT
CASKPRSGNTIYF
>TRBV10-3|NA|TRBJ1-2|NA
TGTGCCATCAGTGAGTCGAAGTGGGGGGAGAGCGGCTACACCTTC
CAISESKWGESGYTF
>TRBV13|NA|TRBJ1-5|NA
TGTGCCAGCAGGGGGGGAGGGTTTCAGCCCCAGCATTTT
CASRGGGFQPQHF
>TRBV19|TRBD1|TRBJ1-1|NA
TGTGCCAGTAGTATCCAGGGGGCAGGGGACACTGAAGCTTTCTTT
CASSIQGAGDTEAFF
>TRBV7-2|TRBD2|TRBJ2-1|once
TGTGCCAGCAGCTCCGTAGGGACTAGCGGGGGGGCCCGGGAGCAGTTCTTC
CASSSVGTSGGAREQFF
>TRBV3-1/TRBV3-2|TRBD1|TRBJ2-7|NA
TGTGCCAGCAGGGCGACAGGGGCGAGCTACGAGCAGTACTTC
CASRATGASYEQYF
>TRBV19|TRBD2|TRBJ2-1|NA
TGTGCCAGTAGTATACGGGGGGACCCCTCCTACAATGAGCAGTTCTTC
CASSIRGDPSYNEQFF
>TRBV18|TRBD1|TRBJ2-2|NA
TGTGCCAGCTCACCTCTCGGGACAGGGAACACCGGGGAGCTGTTTTTT
CASSPLGTGNTGELFF
>TRBV19|TRBD2|TRBJ2-2|NA
TGTGCCATGACTAGCGGGGTTGGCGGGGAGCTGTTTTTT
CAMTSGVGGELFF
>TRBV6-5|TRBD1|TRBJ1-2|NA
TGTGCCAGCAGAAGCACCGGGACAGCCGCCTATAACACCTTC
CASRSTGTAAYNTF
>TRBV4-1|NA|TRBJ2-7|NA
TGCGCCAGCAGCCAAATGGGAGACGAAAGCTCCTACGAGCAGTACTTC
CASSQMGDESSYEQYF
>TRBV12-5|TRBD1|TRBJ1-5|once
TGTGCTAGTGGTTCCTCCGGGACAGGGAACTTCGTCCGGCATTTT
CASGSSGTGNFVRHF
>TRBV18|NA|TRBJ2-1|NA
TGTGCCAGCTCACGCGACAGGTGGACCTACAATGAGCAGTTCTTC
CASSRDRWTYNEQFF
>TRBV4-2|NA|TRBJ1-1|NA
TGTGCCAGCAGCCAAGGGGCAGGGAGGATGGAAGCTTTCTTT
CASSQGAGRMEAFF
>TRBV28|NA|TRBJ1-2|once
TGTGCCAGCAGAGTTTCGGACGTACAGGGTAACAAGAATGGCTACACCTTC
CASRVSDVQGNKNGYTF
>TRBV5-1|TRBD1|TRBJ1-1|NA
TGCGCCAGCAGCTTGGACCCTACAGGGGACACTGAAGCTTTCTTT
CASSLDPTGDTEAFF
>TRBV3-1/TRBV3-2|TRBD2|TRBJ2-1|once
TGTGCCAGCAGCCAAGATCCGCATGGACTAGCGGGGACCCCGTACATGTTCTTC
CASSQDPHGLAGTPYMFF
>TRBV2|TRBD2|TRBJ2-5|NA
TGTGCCAGCAGTGATGTGGGGGGGGAGACCCAGTACTTC
CASSDVGGETQYF
>TRBV5-1|NA|TRBJ1-6|NA
TGCGCCAGCAGCCCGTTGGGCTCACCCCTCCACTTT
CASSPLGSPLHF
>TRBV5-6|TRBD1|TRBJ1-5|NA
TGTGCCAGCAGCGTCGGACAGGGTAGGAGCAATCAGCCCCAGCATTTT
CASSVGQGRSNQPQHF
>TRBV5-5|NA|TRBJ1-2|NA
TGTGCCAGCAGCTCCCGACCCCCTAGTGGGGGATATAACTATGGCTACACCTTC
CASSSRPPSGGYNYGYTF
>TRBV9|NA|TRBJ2-3|NA
TGTGCCAGCAGCGTAGGAGGGGCGGGCACAGATACGCAGTATTTT
CASSVGGAGTDTQYF